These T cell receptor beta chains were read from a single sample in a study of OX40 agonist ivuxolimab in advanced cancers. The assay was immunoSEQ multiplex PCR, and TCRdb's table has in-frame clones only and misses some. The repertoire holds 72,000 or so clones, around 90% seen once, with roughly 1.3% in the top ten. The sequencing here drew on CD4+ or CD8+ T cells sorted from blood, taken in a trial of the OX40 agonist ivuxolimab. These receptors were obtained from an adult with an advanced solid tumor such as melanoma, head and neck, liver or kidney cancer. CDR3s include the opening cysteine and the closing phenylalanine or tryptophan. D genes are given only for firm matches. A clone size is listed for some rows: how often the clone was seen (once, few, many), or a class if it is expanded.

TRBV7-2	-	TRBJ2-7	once	TGTGCCAGCAGCCCGGGACTGCCAACCTACGAGCAGTACTTC	CASSPGLPTYEQYF
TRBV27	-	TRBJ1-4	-	TGTGCCAGCAGCCTACGGTGGACCGTCGATGAAAAACTGTTTTTT	CASSLRWTVDEKLFF
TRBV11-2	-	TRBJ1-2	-	TGTGCCAGCAGCTTAGCCCAGGCCCCGTATGGCTACACCTTC	CASSLAQAPYGYTF
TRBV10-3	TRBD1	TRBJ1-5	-	TGTGCCATCAGCACAGGGGACCAGCCCCAGCATTTT	CAISTGDQPQHF
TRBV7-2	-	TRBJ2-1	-	TGTGCCAGCAGCTTAGACCCGGGGACCTACAATGAGCAGTTCTTC	CASSLDPGTYNEQFF
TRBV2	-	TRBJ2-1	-	TGTGCCAGCAGAAAGGATAGTTCCTACAATGAGCAGTTCTTC	CASRKDSSYNEQFF
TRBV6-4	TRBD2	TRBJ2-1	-	TGTGCCAGCAGTCGGACTAGCGGGGGAATCAATGAGCAGTTCTTC	CASSRTSGGINEQFF
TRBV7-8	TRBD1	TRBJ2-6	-	TGTGCCAGCAGCTTAGTACCAGGGGGCGCGTCTGGGGCCAACGTCCTGACTTTC	CASSLVPGGASGANVLTF
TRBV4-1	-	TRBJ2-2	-	TGCGCCAGCAGCCAAACCCGAGCCCTCAGCCGGACCGGGGAGCTGTTTTTT	CASSQTRALSRTGELFF
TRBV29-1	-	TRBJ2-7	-	TGCAGCGTTGGGGGGGGGCACCTACCCTACGAGCAGTACTTC	CSVGGGHLPYEQYF
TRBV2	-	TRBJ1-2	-	TGTGCCAGCAGTGGACAGCGGAACTATGGCTACACCTTC	CASSGQRNYGYTF
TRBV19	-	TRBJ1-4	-	TGTGCCAGTAGTACGAGCAGGGAAGGAAAACTGTTTTTT	CASSTSREGKLFF
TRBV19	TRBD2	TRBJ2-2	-	TGTGCCAGTAGTATAGTTCGGGGGGGAACCGGGGAGCTGTTTTTT	CASSIVRGGTGELFF
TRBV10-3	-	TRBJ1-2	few	TGTGCCATCAGCGATTGGACAGTAAATGGCTACACCTTC	CAISDWTVNGYTF
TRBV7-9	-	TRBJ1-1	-	TGTGCCAGCAGCTTGTTTACAGAAGAAGCTTTCTTT	CASSLFTEEAFF
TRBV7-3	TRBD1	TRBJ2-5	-	TGTGCCAGCAGCTCCGGGACAGGGCCCCAAGAGACCCAGTACTTC	CASSSGTGPQETQYF
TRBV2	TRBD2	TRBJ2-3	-	TGTGCCAGCAGTGAAGTTGTGGGGACTAGGTCAGATACGCAGTATTTT	CASSEVVGTRSDTQYF
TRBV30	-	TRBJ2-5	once	TGTGCCTGGAGAGACGGGGGAGGTAGAGAGACCCAGTACTTC	CAWRDGGGRETQYF
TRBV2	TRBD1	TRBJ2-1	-	TGTGCCAGCAGTGAAGGACAGGGGGCTTACAATGAGCAGTTCTTC	CASSEGQGAYNEQFF
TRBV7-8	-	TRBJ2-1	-	TGTGCCAGCAGCTTACGGGGCCAGTCCCGCGAGCAGTTCTTC	CASSLRGQSREQFF
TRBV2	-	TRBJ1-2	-	TGTGCCAGCAGTGAAAGGGTCTCAGGCTACACCTTC	CASSERVSGYTF
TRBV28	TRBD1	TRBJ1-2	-	TGTGCCAGCAGTTTACTACAGGGGGGTGGCTACACCTTC	CASSLLQGGGYTF
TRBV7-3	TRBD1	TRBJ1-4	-	TGTGCCAGCAGCGCGGGACAGGGGGCGCCGGCTAATGAAAAACTGTTTTTT	CASSAGQGAPANEKLFF
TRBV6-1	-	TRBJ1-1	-	TGTGCCAGCAGTGAACGTCGGCAGCTGAACACTGAAGCTTTCTTT	CASSERRQLNTEAFF
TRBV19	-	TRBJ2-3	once	TGTGCCAGTAGTATAGGAGGGGGTCCAGATACGCAGTATTTT	CASSIGGGPDTQYF
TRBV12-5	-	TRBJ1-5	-	TGTGCTAGTGGTTTGGAGGGCCACCAGCCCCAGCATTTT	CASGLEGHQPQHF
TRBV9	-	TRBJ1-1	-	TGTGCCAGCAGCGTAGGCCCCACCACTGAAGCTTTCTTT	CASSVGPTTEAFF
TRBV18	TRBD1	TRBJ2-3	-	TGTGCCAGCTCACCACCGGCAGGGACAGGGGGAACAGATACGCAGTATTTT	CASSPPAGTGGTDTQYF
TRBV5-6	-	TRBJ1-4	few	TGTGCCAGCAGCTTCAGGACAGTAAGACGATCAGAAAAACTGTTTTTT	CASSFRTVRRSEKLFF
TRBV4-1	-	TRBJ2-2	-	TGCGCCAGCAGCCAAGACGGAATGTTGGCCGGGGAGCTGTTTTTT	CASSQDGMLAGELFF
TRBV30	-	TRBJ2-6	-	TGTGCCTGGAGTTTGGCACTTAAAGCTTCTGGGGCCAACGTCCTGACTTTC	CAWSLALKASGANVLTF
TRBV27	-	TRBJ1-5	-	TGTGCCAGCAGTGACAGTCTGGGCAATCAGCCCCAGCATTTT	CASSDSLGNQPQHF
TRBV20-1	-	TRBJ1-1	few	TGCAGTGCTAGACGGGGTGAAGCTTTCTTT	CSARRGEAFF
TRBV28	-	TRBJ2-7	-	TGTGCCAGCAGTTCAGGGGACCTTGGCTACGAGCAGTACTTC	CASSSGDLGYEQYF
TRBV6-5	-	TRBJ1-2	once	TGTGCCAGCAGCCCCGGGCCTCAAGGGGGTGGCTACACCTTC	CASSPGPQGGGYTF
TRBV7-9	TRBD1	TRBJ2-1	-	TGTGCCTGGCCGGGACAGGGTTCCTACAATGAGCAGTTCTTC	CAWPGQGSYNEQFF
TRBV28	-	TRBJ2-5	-	TGTGCCAGCAGTTTAATGGGTTCCCAAGAGGCCCAGTACTTC	CASSLMGSQEAQYF
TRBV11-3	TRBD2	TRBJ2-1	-	TGTGCCAGCAGCTCCATTTGGAGCGGGATGGGTGGTGAGCAGTTCTTC	CASSSIWSGMGGEQFF
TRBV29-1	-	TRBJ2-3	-	TGCAGCGTTTCGGACAGTACAGATACGCAGTATTTT	CSVSDSTDTQYF
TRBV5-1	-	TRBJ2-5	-	TGCGCCAGCAGCACGCCCGAGGGTCCGGAGACCCAGTACTTC	CASSTPEGPETQYF
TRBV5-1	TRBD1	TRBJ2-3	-	TGCGCCAGCAGCGGTGGGACAGGGGGAGGCTATACGCAGTATTTT	CASSGGTGGGYTQYF
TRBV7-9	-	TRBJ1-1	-	TGTGCCAGCAGCGCAGGGTGGTGGAGTACTGAAGCTTTCTTT	CASSAGWWSTEAFF
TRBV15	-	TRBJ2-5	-	TGTGCCACCAGCAGATCAGGGGCTGGTCGGGGAGAGACCCAGTACTTC	CATSRSGAGRGETQYF
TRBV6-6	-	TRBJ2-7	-	TGTGCCAGCAACCAACTTGACAGTTCCTACGAGCAGTACTTC	CASNQLDSSYEQYF
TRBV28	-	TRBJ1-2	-	TGTGCCAGCAACCCCGGGAGCTATGGCTACACCTTC	CASNPGSYGYTF
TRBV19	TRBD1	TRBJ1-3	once	TGTGCCACCCGGCCCGGGACAGGTCGAAACACCATATATTTT	CATRPGTGRNTIYF
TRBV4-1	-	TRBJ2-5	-	TGCGCCAGCAGCCAAGTGGGGGCAGAGACCCAGTACTTC	CASSQVGAETQYF
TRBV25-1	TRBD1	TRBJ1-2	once	TGTGCCAGCAGTGAATTGGGGGACAGCTACTATGGCTACACCTTC	CASSELGDSYYGYTF
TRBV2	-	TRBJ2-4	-	TGTGCCAGCAGTGGCAGGGAGGTTGACAAAAACATTCAGTACTTC	CASSGREVDKNIQYF
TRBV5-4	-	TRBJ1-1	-	TGTGCCAGCAGCTTGGATTGGGGGCCCGGCACTGAAGCTTTCTTT	CASSLDWGPGTEAFF
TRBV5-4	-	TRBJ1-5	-	TGTGCCAGCAGCTTCCAGGCTGATCAGCCCCAGCATTTT	CASSFQADQPQHF